This is a list of T cell receptor beta chains from one sample in a study of T cell responses to AZD1222 COVID-19 vaccine. Profiled with immunoSEQ multiplex PCR; TCRdb holds only in-frame clones, not every one. This sample has about 110,000 clones, with approximately 86% found just once. Sequences were derived from peripheral blood, sampled on day 0 of AZD1222 vaccination. These receptors originate from an adult in good health. Each CDR3 is given with its conserved first and last residue. Fields, in order: J gene, V gene, clone size, D gene, CDR3 protein, CDR3 DNA. The D gene is left open where the match is weak. The size entry is marked missing in some rows and otherwise reads once, few, many or a size class.

>TRBJ2-7|TRBV3-1/TRBV3-2|.|.
CASSLGTRGEQYF
TGTGCCAGCAGCCTTGGGACTCGAGGTGAGCAGTACTTC
>TRBJ2-7|TRBV9|.|.
CASSVGWTDPYEQYF
TGTGCCAGCAGCGTAGGATGGACCGACCCCTACGAGCAGTACTTC
>TRBJ2-1|TRBV4-2|few|TRBD2
CASSQGASGAYNEQFF
TGTGCCAGCAGCCAAGGGGCTAGCGGGGCCTACAATGAGCAGTTCTTC
>TRBJ2-1|TRBV6-4|few|TRBD1
CASSDSGTGKQFF
TGTGCCAGCAGTGACTCTGGGACAGGGAAACAGTTCTTC
>TRBJ2-5|TRBV7-2|once|TRBD2
CASSWTSGGARETQYF
TGTGCCAGCAGTTGGACGAGCGGGGGGGCCCGGGAGACCCAGTACTTC
>TRBJ2-1|TRBV20-1|.|.
CSALGDPHLFF
TGCAGTGCTCTAGGGGACCCCCATCTGTTCTTC
>TRBJ2-7|TRBV6-2/TRBV6-3|.|TRBD1
CASSSPIRGQGAKYEQYF
TGTGCCAGCAGTTCTCCTATCCGGGGACAGGGGGCGAAGTACGAGCAGTACTTC
>TRBJ1-3|TRBV7-2|once|.
CASSGNRVGNTIYF
TGTGCCAGCAGCGGTAACAGGGTTGGAAACACCATATATTTT
>TRBJ2-7|TRBV18|.|TRBD1
CASSPTTGPHEQYF
TGTGCCAGCTCACCCACGACAGGGCCCCACGAGCAGTACTTC
>TRBJ2-6|TRBV1|.|.
CTSTSSGANVLTF
TGCACCAGCACCAGCTCTGGGGCCAACGTCCTGACTTTC
>TRBJ2-2|TRBV5-6|.|TRBD2
CASSLISGGLGELFF
TGTGCCAGCAGCTTGATTAGCGGGGGATTAGGGGAGCTGTTTTTT
>TRBJ1-1|TRBV6-5|.|TRBD1
CASSLNRGRDTEAFF
TGTGCCAGCAGTCTTAACAGGGGCAGGGACACTGAAGCTTTCTTT
>TRBJ1-1|TRBV29-1|.|.
CSAWRGGGTEAFF
TGCAGCGCTTGGAGGGGTGGGGGAACTGAAGCTTTCTTT
>TRBJ1-1|TRBV6-5|.|TRBD1
CASRGQVYSEAFF
TGTGCCAGCAGGGGACAGGTGTATTCTGAAGCTTTCTTT
>TRBJ2-2|TRBV3-1/TRBV3-2|once|TRBD1
CASSQETGYTGELFF
TGTGCCAGCAGCCAAGAGACAGGGTACACCGGGGAGCTGTTTTTT
>TRBJ1-4|TRBV28|.|.
CASSNRDIEEKLFF
TGTGCCAGCAGTAACCGGGACATAGAGGAAAAACTGTTTTTT
>TRBJ1-6|TRBV2|.|.
CASSEREGDSPLHF
TGTGCCAGCAGTGAACGGGAGGGGGATTCACCCCTCCACTTT
>TRBJ2-1|TRBV19|.|.
CASTLRTASYNEQFF
TGTGCCAGTACCCTACGGACAGCGTCCTACAATGAGCAGTTCTTC
>TRBJ2-5|TRBV19|.|TRBD1
CASSTGTGGPETQYF
TGTGCCAGTAGTACCGGGACAGGGGGCCCGGAGACCCAGTACTTC
>TRBJ1-2|TRBV28|.|.
CASRTGLGFTF
TGTGCCAGCAGAACCGGACTGGGCTTTACCTTC
>TRBJ1-1|TRBV11-1|once|.
CASSLRTVNTEAFF
TGTGCCAGCAGCTTACGGACCGTGAACACTGAAGCTTTCTTT
>TRBJ1-4|TRBV4-3|.|.
CASSQGGKSEKLFF
TGCGCCAGCAGCCAAGGTGGGAAGAGTGAAAAACTGTTTTTT
>TRBJ1-6|TRBV5-1|.|.
CASSLEGVSSYNSPLHF
TGCGCCAGCAGCTTGGAGGGAGTCAGCTCCTATAATTCACCCCTCCACTTT
>TRBJ1-2|TRBV7-9|.|TRBD1
CASSRGQGVDNYGYTF
TGTGCCAGCAGCAGAGGACAGGGGGTGGATAACTATGGCTACACCTTC